The 18 T cell receptor beta chains presented below share a single source sample, sequenced in a study of T cells in Graves' hyperthyroidism and ophthalmopathy. RNA transcripts served as the template for amplifying TCR beta CDR3 regions. HTBI primers drove first-round RT-PCR of the TCR CDR3. MiXCR, run by TCRdb on the multiplex PCR reads, gives a single entry per CDR3 protein. The sample includes 550,000 to 700,000 distinct CDR3 sequences, about 45% of them seen just once. The specimen sequenced was peripheral blood or thyroid tissue (not recorded which). The receptors here all came from an adult woman with Graves' disease, either hyperthyroidism or ophthalmopathy (not recorded which).

Notes on this clonotype: The missing conserved phenylalanine or tryptophan at the end of this CDR3 makes a read error likely. The rearrangement joins TRBV6-2 or TRBV6-3 to TRBJ1-1; perhaps TRBD1 as D (5 bases). The CDR3 is 15 residues long. Germline assignment: CDR1 MNHEY and CDR2 SVGEGT. The ends were cut back, 0 bases at V and 5 bases at J, with 13 bases in the middle. This CDR3 reads CASSYSSSRGTEAFS. CDR3 nucleotides: TGTGCCAGCAGTTACTCGTCAAGCCGGGGGACTGAAGCTTTCTCT.

This clonotype was seen at least ten times. V usage is TRBV6-6 and J usage is TRBJ1-5; TRBD1 agrees at 12 bases. The CDR3 sequence is 16 residues long. Trimming took 7 bases from V and 6 from J; bases not matched to a gene: 10. CDR1 and CDR2 from the germline V gene are MNHNY and SVGAGI (reference sequence). CDR3 sequence (DNA): TGTGCCAGCATCGCCCCGGGACAGGGGGCGCGTCAGCCCCAGCATTTT. Its translation: CASIAPGQGARQPQHF.

In its sample, this clonotype was seen many times. The chain combines TRBV28 with TRBJ1-2, with a weak D call TRBD1 (5 bases). The CDR3 consists of 14 residues. Germline V gene lookup returns CDR1 MDHEN and CDR2 SYDVKM. Trimming shortened V by 7 bases and J by 2 bases, and 14 bases separated the two germline ends. The CDR3 region is CASTTWDGNYGYTF. The DNA of the CDR3 is TGTGCCAGCACAACTTGGGACGGAAACTATGGCTACACCTTC.

V is TRBV20-1 and J is TRBJ2-5; D tentatively fits TRBD1 or TRBD2 (5 bases each). V lost 1 base and J 9 bases, leaving 18 bases between the germline ends. CDR1 is DFQATT and CDR2 is SNEGSKA in the germline V gene (reference sequence). This CDR3 has 14 residues. This chain's CDR3 is CSARVGAEYQPQYF. The CDR3, as DNA: TGCAGTGCTAGAGTCGGGGCTGAGTATCAGCCCCAGTACTTC.

The chain couples TRBV10-2 to TRBJ1-2, with D uncertain. V gave up 6 bases and J gave up 8 bases, with 7 bases separating them. Germline V gene lookup returns CDR1 WSHSY and CDR2 SAAADI. There are 10 residues in the CDR3. As DNA, the CDR3 is TGCGCCAGCAGGGTACAGGGCTACACCTTC. This sequence encodes CASRVQGYTF.

The chain couples TRBV12-3 or TRBV12-4 to TRBJ1-2, with TRBD1 as a possible D gene (6 bases). Trimming took off 5 bases at V and 4 bases at J, with 17 bases between the two ends. The CDR3 covers 15 residues. The CDR3 sequence is CASSVGGGGGYGYTF. CDR3 sequence (DNA): TGTGCCAGCAGTGTAGGCGGGGGCGGCGGCTATGGCTACACCTTC.

This chain uses TRBV6-1 with TRBJ1-3; D is perhaps TRBD1 (6 bases). Trimming removed 4 bases from V and 1 base from J, with 17 bases in between. This CDR3 is built from 17 residues. Germline CDR1 is MNHNS and CDR2 is SASEGT. The DNA for the CDR3 is TGTGCCAGCAGTGGCTACTACAGGGACCGTTCTGGAAACACCATATATTTT. This translates into CASSGYYRDRSGNTIYF.

The J gene is TRBJ1-1, the V gene TRBV5-1; D gene unclear. Germline loops: CDR1 SGHRS, CDR2 YFSETQ. The V end lost 7 bases, the J end lost 1 base, and 8 bases lay between the germline ends. The CDR3 spans 12 residues. CDR3 residues: CASRAENTEAFF. The CDR3 DNA follows: TGCGCCAGCCGGGCAGAGAACACTGAAGCTTTCTTT.

The genes are TRBV10-3 and TRBJ2-7; 13 positions agree with TRBD2. The germline gives CDR1 ENHRY, CDR2 SYGVKD. V shed 6 bases and J 2 bases; nucleotides not matched to a gene: 7. CDR3 length: 16 amino acids. CDR3 DNA: TGTGCCATCAGCGGGGACGGACTAGCGGGAGCCTACGAGCAGTACTTC. It codes for CAISGDGLAGAYEQYF.

This rearrangement joins TRBV6-5 to TRBJ2-7; perhaps TRBD2 as D (5 bases). The CDR3 length is 15 residues. V dropped 4 bases and J dropped 0 bases, with 13 bases sitting between them. CDR1 MNHEY and CDR2 SVGAGI come from the germline V gene. The CDR3 spells CASSSSPGGSYEQYF. The CDR3 bases are TGTGCCAGCAGTTCTAGCCCGGGTGGCTCCTACGAGCAGTACTTC.

The V gene is TRBV6-6, the J gene TRBJ1-4; D is ambiguous. Trimming took 3 bases from V and 0 from J, leaving 8 bases between them. Germline CDR1 reads MNHNY; CDR2 reads SVGAGI (reference sequence). This CDR3 spans 15 amino acids. CDR3 DNA sequence: TGTGCCAGCAGTTATAGACGGACAACTAATGAAAAACTGTTTTTT. It translates to CASSYRRTTNEKLFF.

With respect to this clonotype: At one end the junction does not follow the germline gene, possibly because of a read error. This chain uses TRBV20-1 with TRBJ1-4; D might be TRBD1 (5 bases). Germline V gene lookup returns CDR1 DFQATT and CDR2 SNEGSKA (reference sequence). The CDR3 extends over 15 amino acids. The CDR3 DNA sequence: TGCAATGCTAGATTTTGGGGCAGAGAACCTGAAAAACTGGTTTTT. It specifies CNARFWGREPEKLVF.

In its sample, this clonotype was seen a few times. A much larger clone sits a single nucleotide away, making a read error possible. This chain uses TRBV5-1 with TRBJ2-5; the match to TRBD1 covers 7 bases. Germline CDR1 SGHRS, CDR2 YFSETQ. This CDR3 contains 14 residues. After removal of 3 bases from V and 3 bases from J, the junction contained 5 bases not matched to a gene. CDR3 region: CASSSGTAKETQYF. Written as DNA, the CDR3 is TGCGCCAGCAGCTCCGGGACAGCGAAAGAGACCCAGTACTTC.

This chain links TRBV20-1 with TRBJ1-5, with D hard to call. The germline V and J ends were trimmed by 1 base and 14 bases, with 18 bases remaining between them. Germline V gene data show CDR1 as DFQATT and CDR2 as SNEGSKA (reference sequence). This CDR3 is built from 13 residues. CDR3 region: CSARGLAGADEHF. Written as DNA, the CDR3 is TGCAGTGCTAGAGGCCTAGCGGGAGCAGATGAGCATTTT.

The chain carries TRBV20-1 and TRBJ1-1; D is unresolved. Trimming pared 6 bases from V and 4 bases from J, leaving 15 bases between. CDR3 size: 13 residues. Germline lookup yields CDR1 DFQATT and CDR2 SNEGSKA (reference sequence). The CDR3 nucleotides are TGCAGTGCCACCGGGGAGGGAAGCACTGAAGCTTTCTTT. Protein sequence: CSATGEGSTEAFF.

The chain uses TRBV7-2 and TRBJ2-2; TRBD1 is a possible D gene (5 bases). CDR3 length equals 16 residues. From germline, CDR1 is SGHTA and CDR2 FQGNSA. The germline V and J ends were trimmed by 5 bases and 3 bases, with 16 bases remaining between them. CDR3 sequence: CASSLRILGDTGELFF. In DNA form, the CDR3 reads TGTGCCAGCAGCCTACGTATTCTAGGGGACACCGGGGAGCTGTTTTTT.

This chain links TRBV7-9 with TRBJ1-2; D call uncertain. The CDR3 runs 14 residues. Germline loops: CDR1 SEHNR, CDR2 FQNEAQ (reference sequence). The V and J ends lost 3 bases and 8 bases respectively, with 16 bases between them. The CDR3 region is CASSFEGSAGGYTF. CDR3 nucleotide sequence: TGTGCCAGCAGCTTCGAGGGCTCCGCAGGCGGCTACACCTTC.

The chain couples TRBV29-1 to TRBJ2-7; 10 nucleotides align to TRBD1. Germline V lookup: CDR1 SQVTM, CDR2 ANQGSEA. The CDR3 is 12 amino acids. The V and J ends lost 8 bases and 3 bases, in that order; junction bases with no gene match: 4. Written as DNA, the CDR3 is TGCAGCACACGGACAGGGGGCTACGAGCAGTACTTC. Translating it yields CSTRTGGYEQYF.